This is a list of T cell receptor beta chains from one sample in a study of cytomegalovirus exposure and HLA in healthy donors. The assay was immunoSEQ multiplex PCR, and TCRdb's table has in-frame clones only and misses some. The table lists about 160,000 clones, less than 80% of them singletons. Sequenced sample: PBMCs. These receptors came from a man aged 40-49 years in good health and CMV-seronegative. Both conserved end residues are part of each CDR3. The D gene is left open where the match is weak. Only some rows state a clone size, as once, few, many or a class for expanded clones.

V gene	J gene	D gene	clone size	CDR3 DNA	CDR3 protein
TRBV5-6	TRBJ1-2	-	-	TGTGCCAGCAGCTTGATCGGGAGGGATGGCTACACCTTC	CASSLIGRDGYTF
TRBV10-3	TRBJ2-1	-	-	TGTGCCATCAGAAAGCCCCTCTCCTACAATGAGCAGTTCTTC	CAIRKPLSYNEQFF
TRBV5-1	TRBJ1-2	TRBD1	-	TGCGCCAGCAGCCCTATGACAGGGGGTGTTGGCTACACCTTC	CASSPMTGGVGYTF
TRBV28	TRBJ1-2	-	-	TGTGCCAGCAGCCCTGGACAAGACTATGGCTACACCTTC	CASSPGQDYGYTF
TRBV21-1	TRBJ2-3	-	-	TGTGCCAGCAGCAAAATCAGTCGGACAGGGTTTTTTCATAGCACAGATACGCAGTATTTT	CASSKISRTGFFHSTDTQYF
TRBV7-6	TRBJ1-2	TRBD1	-	TGTGCCAGCAGCTTAGGGACAGGCAAGGGTGGCTACACCTTC	CASSLGTGKGGYTF
TRBV5-1	TRBJ2-5	TRBD1	few	TGCGCCAGCAGCTTGGGGACAGGGGAAGAGACCCAGTACTTC	CASSLGTGEETQYF
TRBV7-3	TRBJ2-3	TRBD2	once	TGTGCCAGCAGCTTAGGAGCGGGGCCCACCTGGGGGACAGATACGCAGTATTTT	CASSLGAGPTWGTDTQYF
TRBV5-6	TRBJ2-7	TRBD1	-	TGTGCCAGCAGCTTCCAGGGGGCTGGGGAGCAGTACTTC	CASSFQGAGEQYF
TRBV29-1	TRBJ2-5	TRBD1	-	TGCAGCGTTGAAGAACGACAGGGTGGGAGAGAGACCCAGTACTTC	CSVEERQGGRETQYF
TRBV4-2	TRBJ2-2	TRBD2	few	TGTGCCAGCAGCCAAGTTGTGACTAGCGGGGACCACACCGGGGAGCTGTTTTTT	CASSQVVTSGDHTGELFF
TRBV7-3	TRBJ2-3	TRBD2	once	TGTGCCAGCAGCTCCCAGGTAGCGGCGGGGGGGCCAGATACGCAGTATTTT	CASSSQVAAGGPDTQYF
TRBV19	TRBJ1-1	-	-	TGTGCCAGTAGTATTCAACCACCAGGGGCCACTGAAGCTTTCTTT	CASSIQPPGATEAFF
TRBV5-1	TRBJ1-3	TRBD1	-	TGCGCCAGCAGCTCCCAATCCCGGGACAGGAGGAGGGGAAACACCATATATTTT	CASSSQSRDRRRGNTIYF
TRBV27	TRBJ1-1	TRBD1	-	TGTGCCAGCACCCCGGACAGGGGAAACACTGAAGCTTTCTTT	CASTPDRGNTEAFF
TRBV5-4	TRBJ2-2	-	-	TGTGCCAGCAGCTTGGCGGGGCGGGGCACGAACACCGGGGAGCTGTTTTTT	CASSLAGRGTNTGELFF
TRBV6-5	TRBJ2-7	TRBD1	-	TGTGCCAGCAGTTACGCCGGGACAGGGAACTACGAGCAGTACTTC	CASSYAGTGNYEQYF
TRBV7-8	TRBJ1-4	TRBD1	-	TGTGCCAGCAGCTTAAACCCCGGACAGGGTGAAAAACTGTTTTTT	CASSLNPGQGEKLFF
TRBV11-2	TRBJ1-6	-	-	TGTGCCAGCAGCCCTCTTACGGGGGTCGGGTCACCCCTCCACTTT	CASSPLTGVGSPLHF
TRBV28	TRBJ2-2	-	-	TGTGCCAGCAGTTCCCTTACGGGCACCGGGGAGCTGTTTTTT	CASSSLTGTGELFF
TRBV6-4	TRBJ2-2	-	-	TGTGCCAGCAAACCAGACGGGGGTACCGGGGAGCTGTTTTTT	CASKPDGGTGELFF
TRBV4-1	TRBJ1-2	-	few	TGCGCCAGCAGCCAAGATTTGCGCGTTAACTATGGCTACACCTTC	CASSQDLRVNYGYTF
TRBV4-2	TRBJ2-4	-	once	TGTGCCAGCAGCCAAGTGAGGGAAGCCAAAAACATTCAGTACTTC	CASSQVREAKNIQYF
TRBV6-5	TRBJ1-2	TRBD1	-	TGTGCCAGCAGTTACTCGGGACAGGGAAACTATGGCTACACCTTC	CASSYSGQGNYGYTF
TRBV6-7	TRBJ2-2	-	-	TGTGCCACCGGACAGCCGGAAAACACCGGGGAGCTGTTTTTT	CATGQPENTGELFF
TRBV5-4	TRBJ1-5	-	-	TGTGCCAGCAGCTTGCGGGACGGCGGGGGCAATCAGCCCCAGCATTTT	CASSLRDGGGNQPQHF